The rows below give T cell receptor beta chains drawn from one sample of a study of CD8 T cells in ankylosing spondylitis. TCRdb used MiXCR to reprocess the 5' RACE reads, holding one entry per CDR3 protein. Found here are 200,000 to 300,000 distinct CDR3 sequences, roughly 32% of them singletons; the top ten hold about 4%. The material sequenced was blood, either unsorted or a sorted T cell fraction (not recorded which). These receptors were taken from a male donor with ankylosing spondylitis or in good health (not recorded which). Both conserved end residues are part of each CDR3. The D gene is left open where the match is weak. A clone size is listed for some rows: how often the clone was seen (once, few, many), or a class if it is expanded.

clone_size: few
v_call: TRBV20-1
d_call: TRBD1
j_call: TRBJ2-7
cdr3_aa: CSARQGKYEQYF
cdr3_nt: TGCAGTGCCCGACAGGGGAAGTACGAGCAGTACTTC

clone_size: many
v_call: TRBV15
d_call: NA
j_call: TRBJ2-1
cdr3_aa: CATSDARLGAYNEQFF
cdr3_nt: TGTGCCACCAGCGATGCCCGGTTGGGGGCCTACAATGAGCAGTTCTTC

clone_size: many
v_call: TRBV29-1
d_call: NA
j_call: TRBJ2-5
cdr3_aa: CSVEWGETQYF
cdr3_nt: TGCAGCGTTGAATGGGGAGAGACCCAGTACTTC

clone_size: many
v_call: TRBV6-6
d_call: NA
j_call: TRBJ1-5
cdr3_aa: CASSSNGNQPQHF
cdr3_nt: TGTGCCAGCAGCTCCAATGGCAATCAGCCCCAGCATTTT

clone_size: NA
v_call: TRBV29-1
d_call: TRBD1
j_call: TRBJ2-5
cdr3_aa: CSGLTGIETQYF
cdr3_nt: TGCAGCGGCCTGACAGGGATAGAGACCCAGTACTTC

clone_size: NA
v_call: TRBV7-2
d_call: NA
j_call: TRBJ2-1
cdr3_aa: CASSRSGTPYNEQFF
cdr3_nt: TGTGCCAGCAGTCGATCCGGGACACCCTACAATGAGCAGTTCTTC

clone_size: NA
v_call: TRBV10-2
d_call: NA
j_call: TRBJ2-7
cdr3_aa: CAISEGSGTYEQYF
cdr3_nt: TGCGCCATCAGTGAGGGAAGTGGGACCTACGAGCAGTACTTC

clone_size: NA
v_call: TRBV5-1
d_call: TRBD1
j_call: TRBJ2-5
cdr3_aa: CASSPGTGLETQYF
cdr3_nt: TGCGCCAGCAGCCCCGGGACAGGGCTTGAGACCCAGTACTTC

clone_size: once
v_call: TRBV12-3/TRBV12-4
d_call: NA
j_call: TRBJ2-7
cdr3_aa: CASSPSPLYEQYF
cdr3_nt: TGTGCCAGCAGTCCTAGCCCCCTTTACGAGCAGTACTTC

clone_size: many
v_call: TRBV6-5
d_call: TRBD1
j_call: TRBJ2-7
cdr3_aa: CASSYSATGVDEQYF
cdr3_nt: TGTGCCAGCAGTTACTCGGCGACAGGGGTAGACGAGCAGTACTTC

clone_size: few
v_call: TRBV20-1
d_call: NA
j_call: TRBJ2-1
cdr3_aa: CSARGGGLNEQFF
cdr3_nt: TGCAGTGCTAGAGGTGGGGGTTTGAATGAGCAGTTCTTC

clone_size: NA
v_call: TRBV6-4
d_call: NA
j_call: TRBJ2-1
cdr3_aa: CDVQLEVNSYNEQFF
cdr3_nt: TGTGACGTTCAGCTGGAGGTAAACTCCTACAATGAGCAGTTCTTC

clone_size: few
v_call: TRBV5-1
d_call: NA
j_call: TRBJ2-7
cdr3_aa: CASSSGATYEQYF
cdr3_nt: TGCGCCAGCAGCTCGGGAGCCACCTACGAGCAGTACTTC

clone_size: NA
v_call: TRBV18
d_call: NA
j_call: TRBJ2-2
cdr3_aa: CASSPWGTNTGELFF
cdr3_nt: TGTGCCAGCTCACCATGGGGCACCAACACCGGGGAGCTGTTTTTT

clone_size: NA
v_call: TRBV20-1
d_call: NA
j_call: TRBJ1-2
cdr3_aa: CSASLQEGDGYTF
cdr3_nt: TGCAGTGCTAGCCTACAGGAAGGGGATGGCTACACCTTC

clone_size: few
v_call: TRBV4-1
d_call: NA
j_call: TRBJ1-6
cdr3_aa: CASSQDPWGTDNSPLHF
cdr3_nt: TGCGCCAGCAGCCAAGATCCATGGGGGACGGATAATTCACCCCTCCACTTT

clone_size: NA
v_call: TRBV9
d_call: NA
j_call: TRBJ1-5
cdr3_aa: CASSGTEDSNQPQHF
cdr3_nt: TGTGCCAGCAGCGGGACCGAAGATAGCAATCAGCCCCAGCATTTT

clone_size: NA
v_call: TRBV12-3/TRBV12-4
d_call: TRBD1
j_call: TRBJ2-3
cdr3_aa: CASSLNRGPDTQYF
cdr3_nt: TGTGCCAGCAGTTTGAACAGGGGGCCAGATACGCAGTATTTT

clone_size: few
v_call: TRBV20-1
d_call: NA
j_call: TRBJ2-3
cdr3_aa: CSARVTDTQYF
cdr3_nt: TGCAGTGCTAGAGTAACAGATACGCAGTATTTT

clone_size: NA
v_call: TRBV27
d_call: TRBD1
j_call: TRBJ1-2
cdr3_aa: CASGQTGGSGYGYTF
cdr3_nt: TGTGCCAGCGGACAAACAGGGGGTTCGGGCTATGGCTACACCTTC

clone_size: few
v_call: TRBV20-1
d_call: NA
j_call: TRBJ2-5
cdr3_aa: CSVRRGAQETQYF
cdr3_nt: TGCAGTGTTCGGAGGGGAGCCCAAGAGACCCAGTACTTC

clone_size: NA
v_call: TRBV6-2/TRBV6-3
d_call: TRBD2
j_call: TRBJ2-1
cdr3_aa: CASSYWGVGSGGLNEQFF
cdr3_nt: TGTGCCAGCAGTTACTGGGGGGTTGGTAGCGGGGGACTCAATGAGCAGTTCTTC

clone_size: NA
v_call: TRBV20-1
d_call: TRBD1
j_call: TRBJ1-2
cdr3_aa: CSAREGQGKDGYTF
cdr3_nt: TGCAGTGCTAGGGAGGGACAGGGTAAAGATGGCTACACCTTC

clone_size: NA
v_call: TRBV6-1
d_call: NA
j_call: TRBJ1-5
cdr3_aa: CASGLQAYHQPQHF
cdr3_nt: TGTGCCAGCGGGCTCCAGGCCTATCATCAGCCCCAGCATTTT

clone_size: many
v_call: TRBV29-1
d_call: TRBD1
j_call: TRBJ2-3
cdr3_aa: CSVVGTGHGTQYF
cdr3_nt: TGCAGCGTTGTTGGGACAGGCCATGGTACGCAGTATTTT

clone_size: NA
v_call: TRBV12-3/TRBV12-4
d_call: NA
j_call: TRBJ2-7
cdr3_aa: CASRRRSYEQYF
cdr3_nt: TGTGCCAGCAGGCGGCGCTCATACGAGCAGTACTTC

clone_size: NA
v_call: TRBV5-1
d_call: TRBD2
j_call: TRBJ2-5
cdr3_aa: CASSTGTTQETQYF
cdr3_nt: TGCGCCAGCAGCACGGGGACTACCCAAGAGACCCAGTACTTC

clone_size: NA
v_call: TRBV6-2/TRBV6-3
d_call: TRBD2
j_call: TRBJ2-1
cdr3_aa: CASTASGAYNEQFF
cdr3_nt: TGTGCCAGCACAGCTAGCGGGGCTTACAATGAGCAGTTCTTC

clone_size: few
v_call: TRBV29-1
d_call: NA
j_call: TRBJ2-3
cdr3_aa: CSVVGLSTDTQYF
cdr3_nt: TGCAGCGTAGTGGGACTTAGCACAGATACGCAGTATTTT

clone_size: many
v_call: TRBV10-3
d_call: NA
j_call: TRBJ1-1
cdr3_aa: CAISESTNTEAFF
cdr3_nt: TGTGCCATCAGTGAGTCCACAAACACTGAAGCTTTCTTT

clone_size: NA
v_call: TRBV28
d_call: NA
j_call: TRBJ1-1
cdr3_aa: CASSEGPEAFF
cdr3_nt: TGTGCCAGCAGTGAAGGCCCTGAAGCTTTCTTT

clone_size: NA
v_call: TRBV20-1
d_call: NA
j_call: TRBJ2-4
cdr3_aa: CSARLGRGLGIQYF
cdr3_nt: TGCAGTGCTAGGTTGGGGAGGGGGTTGGGCATTCAGTACTTC

clone_size: NA
v_call: TRBV5-1
d_call: NA
j_call: TRBJ2-3
cdr3_aa: CASKGQYGADTQYF
cdr3_nt: TGCGCCAGCAAAGGACAGTATGGGGCAGATACGCAGTATTTT

clone_size: NA
v_call: TRBV29-1
d_call: NA
j_call: TRBJ2-3
cdr3_aa: CSVAGVSTDTQYF
cdr3_nt: TGCAGCGTTGCGGGGGTCAGCACAGATACGCAGTATTTT

clone_size: NA
v_call: TRBV5-1
d_call: TRBD1
j_call: TRBJ2-1
cdr3_aa: CASSMTGGGSYNEQFF
cdr3_nt: TGCGCCAGCAGCATGACAGGGGGGGGCTCCTACAATGAGCAGTTCTTC

clone_size: NA
v_call: TRBV7-2
d_call: NA
j_call: TRBJ2-3
cdr3_aa: CASSPDGTDTQYF
cdr3_nt: TGTGCCAGCAGCCCCGACGGAACAGATACGCAGTATTTT

clone_size: NA
v_call: TRBV20-1
d_call: NA
j_call: TRBJ2-3
cdr3_aa: CSARDIRGTDTQYF
cdr3_nt: TGCAGTGCTAGAGATATCCGGGGCACAGATACGCAGTATTTT

clone_size: few
v_call: TRBV5-3
d_call: NA
j_call: TRBJ1-1
cdr3_aa: CARSLCRQVEAFF
cdr3_nt: TGTGCCAGAAGCTTGTGTCGACAGGTTGAAGCTTTCTTT

clone_size: NA
v_call: TRBV5-5
d_call: NA
j_call: TRBJ1-2
cdr3_aa: CASSLVDEGIDGYTF
cdr3_nt: TGTGCCAGCAGCTTGGTTGACGAGGGGATCGATGGCTACACCTTC

clone_size: few
v_call: TRBV20-1
d_call: NA
j_call: TRBJ1-5
cdr3_aa: CSAGKGGQPQHF
cdr3_nt: TGCAGTGCCGGAAAGGGAGGCCAGCCCCAGCATTTT

clone_size: many
v_call: TRBV20-1
d_call: TRBD1
j_call: TRBJ2-7
cdr3_aa: CSAAQGPSYEQYF
cdr3_nt: TGCAGTGCTGCACAGGGGCCCTCCTACGAGCAGTACTTC

clone_size: few
v_call: TRBV20-1
d_call: TRBD2
j_call: TRBJ2-7
cdr3_aa: CSAREGLPLHEQYF
cdr3_nt: TGCAGTGCTAGAGAGGGACTACCACTCCACGAGCAGTACTTC

clone_size: many
v_call: TRBV29-1
d_call: NA
j_call: TRBJ2-5
cdr3_aa: CSVGEDQETQYF
cdr3_nt: TGCAGCGTCGGTGAGGACCAAGAGACCCAGTACTTC

clone_size: NA
v_call: TRBV10-3
d_call: NA
j_call: TRBJ2-2
cdr3_aa: CAIRTANTGELFF
cdr3_nt: TGTGCCATCAGAACAGCGAACACCGGGGAGCTGTTTTTT

clone_size: NA
v_call: TRBV10-3
d_call: TRBD1
j_call: TRBJ2-3
cdr3_aa: CAITTGAPTDTQYF
cdr3_nt: TGTGCCATCACTACAGGGGCGCCCACAGATACGCAGTATTTT

clone_size: NA
v_call: TRBV7-2
d_call: NA
j_call: TRBJ2-5
cdr3_aa: CASSASGGETQYF
cdr3_nt: TGTGCCAGCAGCGCGTCTGGCGGGGAGACCCAGTACTTC

clone_size: NA
v_call: TRBV12-3/TRBV12-4
d_call: NA
j_call: TRBJ2-3
cdr3_aa: CASSQFRRTDTQYF
cdr3_nt: TGTGCCAGCAGTCAGTTTCGACGCACAGATACGCAGTATTTT

clone_size: NA
v_call: TRBV7-9
d_call: NA
j_call: TRBJ1-1
cdr3_aa: CASISNAAEAFF
cdr3_nt: TGTGCCAGCATCTCGAACGCAGCTGAAGCTTTCTTT

clone_size: many
v_call: TRBV6-1
d_call: NA
j_call: TRBJ1-5
cdr3_aa: CASREDRDSNQPQHF
cdr3_nt: TGTGCCAGCAGAGAGGACAGAGATAGCAATCAGCCCCAGCATTTT

clone_size: once
v_call: TRBV5-1
d_call: NA
j_call: TRBJ1-2
cdr3_aa: CASSLNPESGMFYGYTF
cdr3_nt: TGCGCCAGCAGCTTGAACCCCGAGTCAGGGATGTTCTATGGCTACACCTTC

clone_size: once
v_call: TRBV7-8
d_call: NA
j_call: TRBJ2-1
cdr3_aa: CASSKGPQDGNEQFF
cdr3_nt: TGTGCCAGCAGCAAGGGACCCCAGGATGGCAATGAGCAGTTCTTC

clone_size: few
v_call: TRBV20-1
d_call: TRBD1
j_call: TRBJ1-5
cdr3_aa: CSAKGQTSNQPQHF
cdr3_nt: TGCAGTGCAAAGGGACAGACGAGCAATCAGCCCCAGCATTTT

clone_size: few
v_call: TRBV25-1
d_call: TRBD1
j_call: TRBJ2-3
cdr3_aa: CASRPTGYTDTQYF
cdr3_nt: TGTGCCAGCAGACCGACAGGGTACACAGATACGCAGTATTTT

clone_size: NA
v_call: TRBV12-3/TRBV12-4
d_call: TRBD1
j_call: TRBJ2-2
cdr3_aa: CASFMLGQGSGELFF
cdr3_nt: TGTGCCAGTTTCATGTTGGGACAGGGGTCCGGGGAGCTGTTTTTT

clone_size: few
v_call: TRBV7-6
d_call: NA
j_call: TRBJ1-1
cdr3_aa: CASSPSPIVSEAFF
cdr3_nt: TGTGCCAGCAGCCCCTCCCCTATAGTGAGTGAAGCTTTCTTT

clone_size: NA
v_call: TRBV15
d_call: NA
j_call: TRBJ2-3
cdr3_aa: CATSREWRHGTDTQYF
cdr3_nt: TGTGCCACCAGCCGAGAGTGGAGGCACGGCACAGATACGCAGTATTTT

clone_size: few
v_call: TRBV12-3/TRBV12-4
d_call: NA
j_call: TRBJ2-3
cdr3_aa: CASGLEWWGSDTQYF
cdr3_nt: TGTGCCAGCGGCCTGGAGTGGTGGGGTTCAGATACGCAGTATTTT

clone_size: NA
v_call: TRBV11-2
d_call: TRBD1
j_call: TRBJ2-3
cdr3_aa: CASRTGGGTDTQYF
cdr3_nt: TGTGCCAGCAGGACAGGGGGCGGCACAGATACGCAGTATTTT

clone_size: NA
v_call: TRBV5-1
d_call: NA
j_call: TRBJ2-7
cdr3_aa: CASSFTGEVFTGPPTREQYF
cdr3_nt: TGCGCCAGCAGCTTTACGGGGGAAGTTTTTACCGGCCCCCCTACGCGGGAGCAGTACTTC

clone_size: NA
v_call: TRBV15
d_call: NA
j_call: TRBJ2-1
cdr3_aa: CATSRGGTDVRDEQFF
cdr3_nt: TGTGCCACCAGCAGAGGGGGGACGGACGTGAGGGATGAGCAGTTCTTC